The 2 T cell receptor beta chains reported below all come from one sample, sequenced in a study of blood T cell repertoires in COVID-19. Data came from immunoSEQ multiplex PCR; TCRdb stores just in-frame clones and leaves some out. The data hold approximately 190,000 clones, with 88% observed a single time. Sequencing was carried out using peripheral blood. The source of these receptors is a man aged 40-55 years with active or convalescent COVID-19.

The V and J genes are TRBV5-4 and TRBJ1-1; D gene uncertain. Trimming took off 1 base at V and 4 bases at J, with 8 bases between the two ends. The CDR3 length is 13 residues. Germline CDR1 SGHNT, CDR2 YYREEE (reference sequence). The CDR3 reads CASSLFTATEAFF. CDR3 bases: TGTGCCAGCAGCTTGTTCACAGCCACTGAAGCTTTCTTT.

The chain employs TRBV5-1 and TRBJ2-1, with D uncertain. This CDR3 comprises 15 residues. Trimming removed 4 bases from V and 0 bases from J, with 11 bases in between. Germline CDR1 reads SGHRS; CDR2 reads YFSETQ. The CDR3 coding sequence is TGCGCCAGCAGCCCGTTTCCTAGCTCCTACAATGAGCAGTTCTTC. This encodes CASSPFPSSYNEQFF. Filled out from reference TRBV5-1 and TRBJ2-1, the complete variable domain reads KAGVTQTPRYLIKTRGQQVTLSCSPISGHRSVSWYQQTPGQGLQFLFEYFSETQRNKGNFPGRFSGRQFSNSRSEMNVSTLELGDSALYLCASSPFPSSYNEQFFGPGTRLTVL.